This T cell receptor (beta chain) comes out of a study of blood T cell repertoires in COVID-19. Study as a whole: The United States, Italy and Spain provided the acute and convalescent COVID-19 samples. PBMCs, B-cell-depleted T cells, or T cells were the source of the cDNA or gDNA that made up the material.

While infection was still active, Seattle patients were enrolled and then followed longitudinally. The CDR3 is made up of 18 amino acids. Profiled with immunoSEQ multiplex PCR; TCRdb holds only in-frame clones, not every one. The sample holds about 180,000 clones, 85% to 90% seen once. Sequenced sample: peripheral blood. The J gene is TRBJ1-2, the V gene TRBV21-1. TRBV21-1 is flagged as a pseudogene. The source is a woman in her 70s with COVID-19, enrolled during active disease. Here the CDR3 DNA reads TGTGCCAGCAGCACCCACCTATACTTTCCACTCTCGAGCTATGGCTACACCTTC. Translated: CASSTHLYFPLSSYGYTF.